This TCR beta chain stems from a study of cytomegalovirus exposure and HLA in healthy donors. General study results and limits: An Asian-associated ancestry cluster reportedly showed fewer N-insertions than the approximately 670-donor mean in a later analysis. More clonal expansion characterized HLA-associated TCR beta chains than equally common others in a later analysis.

The CDR3 sequence is 14 residues long. Per germline, CDR1 LNHDA and CDR2 SQIVND (reference sequence). The ends were cut back, 6 bases at V and 5 bases at J, with 14 bases in the middle. In the case of this clone: The target antigen is unknown.

Vbeta (60) and Jbeta (13) primers were used in the PCR. Some clones are missing from TCRdb's copy, which holds only in-frame ones; the method was immunoSEQ multiplex PCR. The sample lists 190,000 or so clones; 70% to 85% were seen once. Sequences were obtained from PBMCs. This clonotype was obtained from a boy under 10 years old in good health and CMV-seronegative. The chain has TRBV19 and TRBJ2-1; D not resolved. CDR3 region: CASSWSHEHNEQFF. Here the CDR3 DNA reads TGTGCCAGTAGCTGGTCACACGAACACAATGAGCAGTTCTTC.